One sample yielded the 16 T cell receptor beta chains listed below, sequenced in a study of monozygotic twins with inflammatory bowel disease. TCRdb reprocessed the 5' RACE reads and keeps a single row for each CDR3 protein, giving no DNA. The sample spans 310,000 or so distinct CDR3 sequences; the ten largest clones claim 2% to 2.5%. The sample was blood. Receptors originate from a human donor with ulcerative colitis or Crohn's disease, or a healthy co-twin of an affected twin (not recorded which).

This sequence joins TRBV30 and TRBJ2-1; TCRdb names TRBD2, which stays unverified in the absence of DNA. CDR3 size: 13 residues. Germline CDR1 is GTSNPN and CDR2 is SVGIG (reference sequence). The chain's CDR3 is CAWVSKGLNEQFF.

The chain has TRBV20-1 and TRBJ1-5; absent DNA, TCRdb's TRBD1 call cannot be checked. From germline, CDR1 is DFQATT and CDR2 SNEGSKA (reference sequence). The CDR3 covers 15 residues. CDR3 loop: CSASLPGRKNQPQHF.

This chain connects TRBV6-1 to TRBJ1-1; TCRdb indicates TRBD1, and absent DNA this call remains unverified. The CDR3 is 15 amino acids. Germline CDR1 and CDR2: MNHNS and SASEGT. The CDR3 loop reads CASSEPGQGRTEAFF.

The rearrangement links TRBV5-1 to TRBJ2-1. The length of the CDR3 is 16 residues. Germline V lookup: CDR1 SGHRS, CDR2 YFSETQ. CDR3 in amino acids: CASSLFFGREVSEQFF. The variable domain in full, with the rest retrieved from reference TRBV5-1 and TRBJ2-1, is KAGVTQTPRYLIKTRGQQVTLSCSPISGHRSVSWYQQTPGQGLQFLFEYFSETQRNKGNFPGRFSGRQFSNSRSEMNVSTLELGDSALYLCASSLFFGREVSEQFFGPGTRLTVL.

The rearrangement uses TRBV20-1 and TRBJ1-1. This CDR3 spans 13 amino acids. CDR1 and CDR2 from the germline V gene are DFQATT and SNEGSKA (reference sequence). CDR3 loop: CSARDRLATEAFF.

The chain uses TRBV7-3 and TRBJ2-1; TCRdb calls TRBD1, which cannot be checked without DNA. Germline V gene data show CDR1 as SGHTA and CDR2 as FQGTGA. The CDR3 has 14 amino acids. CDR3: CASSPQRDGNEQFF.

The chain couples TRBV18 to TRBJ2-4; TCRdb calls TRBD1, which cannot be checked without DNA. The CDR3 covers 15 residues. Germline V lookup: CDR1 KGHSH, CDR2 LQKENI. The CDR3 spells CASSPPGPAGDIQYF.

CDR3 in amino acids: CASSLEKRTEAFF. The chain is built from TRBV5-5 and TRBJ1-1. The length of the CDR3 is 13 residues. CDR1 is SGHKS and CDR2 is YYEKEE in the germline V gene (reference sequence). Full variable domain (rest looked up from reference TRBV5-5 and TRBJ1-1): DAGVTQSPTHLIKTRGQQVTLRCSPISGHKSVSWYQQVLGQGPQFIFQYYEKEERGRGNFPDRFSARQFPNYSSELNVNALLLGDSALYLCASSLEKRTEAFFGQGTRLTVV.

CDR3 in amino acids: CAWTYSGNEQFF. The chain uses TRBV30 and TRBJ2-1. This CDR3 is 12 amino acids long. CDR1 GTSNPN and CDR2 SVGIG come from the germline V gene (reference sequence).

This chain joins TRBV2 and TRBJ2-6; TCRdb calls TRBD1, which cannot be checked without DNA. CDR1 and CDR2 from the germline V gene are SNHLY and FYNNEI. The length of the CDR3 is 16 residues. CDR3 region: CASKGTGVSGANVLTF.

The chain joins TRBV6-6 to TRBJ2-7. From germline, CDR1 is MNHNY and CDR2 SVGAGI (reference sequence). CDR3 length equals 14 residues. The CDR3: CASIEDGGIYEQYF.

The CDR3 here is CASSVGTAWGTDTQYF. This chain joins TRBV27 and TRBJ2-3; the D call of TRBD2 rests on TCRdb alone, since no DNA is present to check it. Germline CDR1 MNHEY, CDR2 SMNVEV (reference sequence). There are 16 residues in the CDR3.

This sequence joins TRBV30 and TRBJ1-5. There are 12 residues in the CDR3. Germline lookup yields CDR1 GTSNPN and CDR2 SVGIG (reference sequence). The CDR3 is CACSASNQPQHF.

V gene TRBV7-2 combines with J gene TRBJ2-1. Looked up from germline, CDR1 is SGHTA and CDR2 is FQGNSA. This CDR3 is built from 13 residues. The CDR3 region is CASSFWGINEQFF.

V gene TRBV6-4 combines with J gene TRBJ2-1; the TCRdb D gene call, TRBD2, has no DNA to confirm it. Germline loops: CDR1 MRHNA, CDR2 SNTAGT. The CDR3 runs to 15 residues. This CDR3 reads CASSGGAGGFNEQFF.

The chain has TRBV5-4 and TRBJ2-3; as DNA is missing, the TRBD2 call by TCRdb cannot be tested. Germline V CDR1 and CDR2: SGHNT, YYREEE (reference sequence). This CDR3 comprises 17 residues. CDR3 in amino acids: CASSPGNGRGPTDTQYF. Together with reference TRBV5-4 and TRBJ2-3, the CDR3 gives the full variable domain: ETGVTQSPTHLIKTRGQQVTLRCSSQSGHNTVSWYQQALGQGPQFIFQYYREEENGRGNFPPRFSGLQFPNYSSELNVNALELDDSALYLCASSPGNGRGPTDTQYFGPGTRLTVL.